The 21 T cell receptor beta chains reported below all come from one sample, sequenced in a study of blood T cell repertoires in COVID-19. The data were produced by immunoSEQ multiplex PCR, yet TCRdb's version contains in-frame clones alone and is incomplete. The table records some 240,000 clones, about 86% of them present only once. Sample: PBMCs or T cells enriched from blood (not recorded which). All receptors come from a middle-aged woman with acute COVID-19.

The chain combines TRBV10-3 with TRBJ2-7; 8 bases match TRBD1. V trimming: 4 bases; J trimming: 2 bases; junction bases outside the gene matches: 4. The CDR3 has 14 amino acids. CDR1 is ENHRY, CDR2 SYGVKD, per germline. DNA of the CDR3: TGTGCCATCAGTGTTACAGGGGGTGCCTACGAGCAGTACTTC. Its translation: CAISVTGGAYEQYF.

The genes are TRBV3-1 (or the pseudogene TRBV3-2) and TRBJ2-1; possibly TRBD1 for D (5 bases). With 2 bases removed from V and 9 bases from J, the gap between germline ends came to 5 bases. Germline CDR1 LGHDT, CDR2 YNNKEL (reference sequence). The CDR3 runs to 11 residues. The CDR3 sequence: CASSQRGEQFF. The DNA of the CDR3 is TGTGCCAGCAGCCAAAGGGGTGAGCAGTTCTTC.

A note on this clone: Other DNA sequences from this sample encode an identical CDR3 as well. The rearrangement joins TRBV3-1 (or the pseudogene TRBV3-2) to TRBJ2-7; 10 bases agree with TRBD2. CDR1 is LGHDT and CDR2 is YNNKEL in the germline V gene (reference sequence). The V gene end was trimmed by 4 bases and the J gene end by 2 bases; junction bases not matched to a gene: 5. The CDR3 consists of 15 residues. The CDR3: CASSPGLAVTYEQYF. CDR3 DNA sequence: TGTGCCAGCAGCCCAGGACTAGCGGTAACCTACGAGCAGTACTTC.

The chain links TRBV4-2 to TRBJ2-1, with TRBD2 identical over 9 bases. Germline CDR1 and CDR2: LGHNA and YNFKEQ. Germline trimming cut 0 bases from V and 10 bases from J; bases unmatched to any gene: 16. The CDR3 is 18 amino acids. CDR3 sequence reads: CASSQEVAGAGRGGEQFF. DNA of the CDR3: TGTGCCAGCAGCCAAGAAGTAGCGGGAGCAGGGCGGGGGGGCGAGCAGTTCTTC.

V gene TRBV19 combines with J gene TRBJ2-1; TRBD2 agrees at 8 bases. The junction had 2 bases not matched to a gene; V was cut back by 6 bases and J by 7 bases. This CDR3 is 12 amino acids long. CDR1 LNHDA and CDR2 SQIVND come from the germline V gene (reference sequence). The CDR3 DNA reads as TGTGCCAGTAGCGGGAGGGGGAATGAGCAGTTCTTC. As protein: CASSGRGNEQFF.

The chain employs TRBV5-8 and TRBJ2-1; D might be TRBD1 (5 bases). Trimming took 0 bases from V and 3 from J, leaving 10 bases between them. Germline CDR1 SGHTS, CDR2 YDEGEE. The CDR3 runs to 15 residues. In nucleotides, the CDR3 is TGTGCCAGCAGCTTGGAGGGGCAGGACTACAATGAGCAGTTCTTC. It codes for CASSLEGQDYNEQFF. Together with reference TRBV5-8 and TRBJ2-1, the CDR3 gives the full variable domain: EAGVTQSPTHLIKTRGQQATLRCSPISGHTSVYWYQQALGLGLQFLLWYDEGEERNRGNFPPRFSGRQFPNYSSELNVNALELEDSALYLCASSLEGQDYNEQFFGPGTRLTVL.

The chain is built from TRBV12-3 or TRBV12-4 and TRBJ1-5; D is perhaps TRBD1 (6 bases). This CDR3 is 13 amino acids long. The V gene lost 10 bases and the J gene lost 7 bases, with 17 bases spanning the gap. CDR3 sequence reads: CATKGGAGQPQHF. CDR3 nucleotides: TGTGCCACTAAGGGGGGGGCGGGACAGCCCCAGCATTTT.

The chain has TRBV19 and TRBJ1-2; tentatively, D is TRBD1 (5 bases). The CDR3 is 13 residues long. Germline V gene lookup returns CDR1 LNHDA and CDR2 SQIVND (reference sequence). V gave up 1 base and J gave up 7 bases, with 10 bases separating them. The CDR3 nucleotides are TGTGCCAGTAGTATAGGGGGCTGGGGTGGCTACACCTTC. It yields the protein CASSIGGWGGYTF.

V gene TRBV24-1 combines with J gene TRBJ2-7, with D possibly TRBD1 on 5 matching bases. Germline CDR1 and CDR2: KGHDR and SFDVKD. The CDR3 contains 15 residues. With 9 bases removed from V and 1 base from J, the gap between germline ends came to 18 bases. The CDR3 DNA is TGTGCCACCGATTGTCTTTGGGGCAGATCCTACGAGCAGTACTTC. Amino acids: CATDCLWGRSYEQYF.

The chain carries TRBV27 and TRBJ2-1, with unresolved D. There are 15 residues in the CDR3. Germline CDR1 is MNHEY and CDR2 is SMNVEV (reference sequence). Trimming took off 5 bases at V and 1 base at J, with 12 bases between the two ends. In nucleotides, the CDR3 is TGTGCCAGCAGTGTAGCCGTGAGGTCCTACAATGAGCAGTTCTTC. It is translated as CASSVAVRSYNEQFF.

The chain links TRBV10-1 to TRBJ2-7, with D possibly TRBD2 on 5 matching bases. V was shortened by 2 bases and J by 3 bases, with 8 bases between the two germline ends. This CDR3 is 13 amino acids long. Germline lookup yields CDR1 WNHNN and CDR2 SYGVQD (reference sequence). The CDR3 sequence: CASSEGGGYEQYF. CDR3 DNA sequence: TGCGCCAGCAGTGAGGGTGGAGGCTACGAGCAGTACTTC.

This clone was detected only once. V is TRBV6-6 and J is TRBJ2-1; no clear D. CDR3 length: 12 amino acids. Germline V gives CDR1 MNHNY, CDR2 SVGAGI (reference sequence). V shed 5 bases and J shed 6 bases, with 8 bases lying between them. CDR3 nucleotide sequence: TGTGCCAGCAGTACGACGGGCAATGAGCAGTTCTTC. Its protein is CASSTTGNEQFF.

The genes are TRBV2 and TRBJ2-3; 14 bases are shared with TRBD2. The CDR3 extends over 18 amino acids. CDR1 and CDR2 from the germline V gene are SNHLY and FYNNEI. The trim removed 7 bases at V and 1 base at J, leaving 10 bases unmatched. In nucleotides, the CDR3 is TGTGCCAGCACGTCGGGGACTAGCGGGAGTCGGCGCACAGATACGCAGTATTTT. It codes for CASTSGTSGSRRTDTQYF.

The gene calls are TRBV7-3 and TRBJ2-7, with D unresolved. Germline V gene lookup returns CDR1 SGHTA and CDR2 FQGTGA. The V gene lost 2 bases and the J gene lost 5 bases, with 13 bases spanning the gap. CDR3 length equals 14 residues. The CDR3 loop is CASSLSGQSNEQYF. The CDR3 DNA sequence: TGTGCCAGCAGCTTATCTGGGCAAAGTAACGAGCAGTACTTC.

The chain carries TRBV2 and TRBJ2-7; tentatively, D is TRBD2 (6 bases). Germline loops: CDR1 SNHLY, CDR2 FYNNEI. The CDR3 is 14 residues long. V shed 6 bases and J shed 0 bases, with 12 bases lying between them. This CDR3 is CASRGGVTSYEQYF. The CDR3 coding sequence is TGTGCCAGCAGAGGCGGGGTGACCTCCTACGAGCAGTACTTC. Together with reference TRBV2 and TRBJ2-7, the CDR3 gives the full variable domain: EPEVTQTPSHQVTQMGQEVILRCVPISNHLYFYWYRQILGQKVEFLVSFYNNEISEKSEIFDDQFSVERPDGSNFTLKIRSTKLEDSAMYFCASRGGVTSYEQYFGPGTRLTVT.

The chain joins TRBV18 to TRBJ2-5; D not certain. The V gene lost 0 bases and the J gene lost 5 bases, with 7 bases spanning the gap. Per the germline V gene, CDR1 is KGHSH and CDR2 is LQKENI. The CDR3 is 13 residues long. The CDR3 DNA reads as TGTGCCAGCTCACCACCTTCCCTGGAGACCCAGTACTTC. Protein product: CASSPPSLETQYF.

The V call is TRBV13, the J call TRBJ2-7; 10 positions match TRBD1. This CDR3 is built from 19 residues. J was trimmed by 3 bases and V by 4 bases; bases with no gene match: 18. The germline CDR1 and CDR2 sequences are PRHDT and FYEKMQ (reference sequence). CDR3 sequence (DNA): TGTGCCAGCAGCTCTCCCGCCGGGACAGGGGACGGGAGGGTCTACGAGCAGTACTTC. Protein sequence: CASSSPAGTGDGRVYEQYF.

The chain combines TRBV7-9 with TRBJ2-4; 11 bases fit TRBD2. Per germline, CDR1 SEHNR and CDR2 FQNEAQ (reference sequence). J gave up 3 bases and V 0 bases, and 7 bases lay outside the gene matches. This CDR3 is 18 amino acids long. CDR3: CASSLASSGRDSKNIQYF. CDR3 in DNA: TGTGCCAGCAGCTTAGCGAGTAGCGGGAGGGATAGCAAAAACATTCAGTACTTC.

The chain is built from TRBV5-4 and TRBJ1-4; TRBD1 matches 7 bases. V lost 7 bases, J lost 4 bases, and 4 bases stayed unmatched. Germline V gene sequence: CDR1 SGHNT, CDR2 YYREEE (reference sequence). The CDR3 consists of 13 residues. For the CDR3, the DNA is TGTGCCAGCCAGGACAGGAATAATGAAAAACTGTTTTTT. Its protein is CASQDRNNEKLFF.

Of note for this clone: This CDR3 is also generated by other DNA sequences in the sample. This chain uses TRBV12-3 or TRBV12-4 with TRBJ1-1; the D is unclear. The V and J ends lost 3 bases and 6 bases respectively, with 8 bases between them. This CDR3 is 12 amino acids long. In DNA, the CDR3 is TGTGCCAGCAGTTTCCCCGGGGCTGAAGCTTTCTTT. The encoded protein is CASSFPGAEAFF.

The chain carries TRBV2 and TRBJ2-1, with 8 bases identical to TRBD2. Germline V CDR1 and CDR2: SNHLY, FYNNEI. This CDR3 has 15 residues. The V segment lost 7 bases and the J segment 7 bases; nucleotides outside the gene matches: 12. The CDR3 DNA reads TGTGCCAGCACCCTCTCGGTACTAGCGGTTAATGAGCAGTTCTTC. The encoded protein is CASTLSVLAVNEQFF.